This TCR beta chain was sequenced in a study of blood T cell repertoires in COVID-19. Using immunoSEQ multiplex PCR, the repertoire was profiled, and TCRdb retains in-frame clones only, with some absent. The profile covers roughly 38,000 clones, with over 75% appearing a single time and approximately 38% taken by the ten largest. Per germline, CDR1 GTSNPN and CDR2 SVGIG (reference sequence). The V gene lost 2 bases and the J gene lost 8 bases, with 14 bases spanning the gap. This CDR3 region has 13 residues. This sequence originates from a man aged 40-49 years with active or convalescent COVID-19. Source material: peripheral blood. The rearrangement uses TRBV30 and TRBJ2-3; D is uncertain. This CDR3 reads CAWSRVVAGTQYF. The DNA for the CDR3 is TGTGCCTGGAGTCGCGTGGTCGCCGGTACGCAGTATTTT.